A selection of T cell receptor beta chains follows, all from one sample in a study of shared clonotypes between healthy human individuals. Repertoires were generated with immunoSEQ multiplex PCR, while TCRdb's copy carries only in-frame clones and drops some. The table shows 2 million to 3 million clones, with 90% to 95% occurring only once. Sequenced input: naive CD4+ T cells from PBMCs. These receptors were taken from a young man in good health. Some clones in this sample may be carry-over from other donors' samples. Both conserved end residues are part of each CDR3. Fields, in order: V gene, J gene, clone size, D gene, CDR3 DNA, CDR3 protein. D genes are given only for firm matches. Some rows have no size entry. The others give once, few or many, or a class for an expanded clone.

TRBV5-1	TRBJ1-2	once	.	TGCGCCAGCAGCTTGGCCGAGGGAGGCTACACCTTC	CASSLAEGGYTF
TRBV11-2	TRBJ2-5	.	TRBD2	TGTGCCAGCAGCTTGAGCTTGGCGGGAGGTCAAGAGACCCAGTACTTC	CASSLSLAGGQETQYF
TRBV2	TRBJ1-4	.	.	TGTGCCAGCAGTGCCCGCTTGACAGGAATTAATGAAAAACTGTTTTTT	CASSARLTGINEKLFF
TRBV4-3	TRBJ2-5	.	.	TGCGCCAGCAGCCAAGAAGGGTCCAGGGTAGAGACCCAGTACTTC	CASSQEGSRVETQYF
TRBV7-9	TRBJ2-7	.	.	TGTGCCAGCAGCTTATCGCAGGCCTACGAGCAGTACTTC	CASSLSQAYEQYF
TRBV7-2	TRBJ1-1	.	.	TGTGCCAGCAGCTCGGGGGCAGGGAACACTGAAGCTTTCTTT	CASSSGAGNTEAFF
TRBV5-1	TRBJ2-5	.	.	TGCGCCAGCAGCGACCAGCGCGACCCCCCCGAGACCCAGTACTTC	CASSDQRDPPETQYF
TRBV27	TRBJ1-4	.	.	TGTGCCAGCAGCTCCCCCGGGGGTAATGAAAAACTGTTTTTT	CASSSPGGNEKLFF
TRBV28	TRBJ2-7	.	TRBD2	TGTGCCAGCCGCAGCGGGGTCTTACTCTACGAGCAGTACTTC	CASRSGVLLYEQYF
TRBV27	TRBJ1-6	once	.	TGTGCCAGCAGTTTCTCGGGTGGTTCACCCCTCCACTTT	CASSFSGGSPLHF
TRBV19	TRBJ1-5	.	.	TGTGCCAGTAGTACGCGGGGCAGACCCTGGGAAGGACAGCCCCAGCATTTT	CASSTRGRPWEGQPQHF
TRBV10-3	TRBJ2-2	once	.	TGTGCCATCAAACTCCCGGAAACGAACACCGGGGAGCTGTTTTTT	CAIKLPETNTGELFF
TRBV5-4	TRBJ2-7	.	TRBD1	TGTGCCAGCAGCCGGGACAGGGCGGCCTACGAGCAGTACTTC	CASSRDRAAYEQYF
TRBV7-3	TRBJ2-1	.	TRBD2	TGTGCCAGCAGCTTACAAGCGGGAGGGCCTAGGAATGAGCAGTTCTTC	CASSLQAGGPRNEQFF
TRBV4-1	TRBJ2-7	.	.	TGCGCCAGCAGCCATTCAGAGGTCGGCAGGGAGTACGAGCAGTACTTC	CASSHSEVGREYEQYF
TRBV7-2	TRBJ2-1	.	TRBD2	TGTGCCAGCAGCTTAGACATACGGGAGGGTTACGAGCAGTTCTTC	CASSLDIREGYEQFF
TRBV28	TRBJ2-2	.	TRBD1	TGTGCCAGCAGTTTCCCTCATGGGACAGGCAGGACCGGGGAGCTGTTTTTT	CASSFPHGTGRTGELFF
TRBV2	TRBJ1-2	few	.	TGTGCCAGCAGTGAAGCGGGGTCCGGCTACACCTTC	CASSEAGSGYTF
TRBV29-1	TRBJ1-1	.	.	TGCAGCGTTGGGGGTACGTATGAAGCTTTCTTT	CSVGGTYEAFF
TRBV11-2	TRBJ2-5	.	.	TGTGCCAGCAGCTTAGGACAGTATCAAGAGACCCAGTACTTC	CASSLGQYQETQYF
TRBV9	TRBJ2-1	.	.	TGTGCCAGCAGCGCACGCTCAACACAGTCGAATGAGCAGTTCTTC	CASSARSTQSNEQFF
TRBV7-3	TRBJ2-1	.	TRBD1	TGTGCCAGCAGCCCGGGACAGATCAACAATGAGCAGTTCTTC	CASSPGQINNEQFF
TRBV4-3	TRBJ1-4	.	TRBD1	TGCGCCAGCAGCCACACCCCCGGGACAGGGAATGAAAAACTGTTTTTT	CASSHTPGTGNEKLFF
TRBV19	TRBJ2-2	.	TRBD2	TGTGCCAGTAGTAAGGGACTAGCGGCCCACACCGGGGAGCTGTTTTTT	CASSKGLAAHTGELFF
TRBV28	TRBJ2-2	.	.	TGTGCCAGCAGTCCTCCGGGACTTAACACCGGGGAGCTGTTTTTT	CASSPPGLNTGELFF
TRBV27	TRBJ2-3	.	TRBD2	TGTGCCAGCAGTCCCGTAGCGGGGAGGTTTACAGATACGCAGTATTTT	CASSPVAGRFTDTQYF
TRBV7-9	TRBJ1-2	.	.	TGTGCCTTTCCCGGGAAGCCCTATGGCTACACCTTC	CAFPGKPYGYTF
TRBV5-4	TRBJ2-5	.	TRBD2	TGTGCCAGCAGCCCAGGGCTAGCGGGAGGAGAGACCCAGTACTTC	CASSPGLAGGETQYF
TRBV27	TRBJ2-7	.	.	TGTGCCAGCAGTTTTCGGCAGGCAAACTACGAGCAGTACTTC	CASSFRQANYEQYF
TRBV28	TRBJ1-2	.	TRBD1	TGTGCCTCCGAACAGGGGTCTCCGAGTAAGGGCTACACCTTC	CASEQGSPSKGYTF
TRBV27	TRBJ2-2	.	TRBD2	TGTGCCAGCAGTTTAGGACTAGCGGGAGTCACCGGGGAGCTGTTTTTT	CASSLGLAGVTGELFF
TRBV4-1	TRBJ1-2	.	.	TGCGCCAGCAGCCACCCGGCGGGCAGCTATGGCTACACCTTC	CASSHPAGSYGYTF
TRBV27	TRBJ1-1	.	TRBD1	TGTGCCAGCAGCCCAGGGGGGGGCGGGTGGACTGAAGCTTTCTTT	CASSPGGGGWTEAFF
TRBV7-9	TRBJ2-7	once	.	TGTGCCAGCAGCTTCGGCGGGGAGAGGTTTGACGAGCAGTACTTC	CASSFGGERFDEQYF
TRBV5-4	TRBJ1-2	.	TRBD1	TGTGCCAGCAGCTACTCCGGGACAGGAGGCTACACCTTC	CASSYSGTGGYTF
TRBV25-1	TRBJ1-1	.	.	TGTGCCAGCAGCCCCAATGGGGTCTCAGCTTTCTTT	CASSPNGVSAFF
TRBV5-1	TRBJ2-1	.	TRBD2	TGCGCCAGCAGCGCCCTAGCGGGAGGGCCCTCGAATGAGCAGTTCTTC	CASSALAGGPSNEQFF
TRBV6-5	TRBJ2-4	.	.	TGTGCCAGCACCCCCAACATAGCCAAAAACATTCAGTACTTC	CASTPNIAKNIQYF
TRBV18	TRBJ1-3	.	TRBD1	TGTGCCAGCTCACCGTCTAATACAGGGGGCTCTGGAAACACCATATATTTT	CASSPSNTGGSGNTIYF
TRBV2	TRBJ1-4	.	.	TGTGCCAGCAGTGAAGCAGGGGCTAATGAAAAACTGTTTTTT	CASSEAGANEKLFF
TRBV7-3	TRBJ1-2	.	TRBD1	TGTGCCAGCAGCTTATCCCCAGGGGGCGACGGCTATGGCTACACCTTC	CASSLSPGGDGYGYTF
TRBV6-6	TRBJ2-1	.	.	TGTGCCAGCTCCCTGGTCAATGAGCAGTTCTTC	CASSLVNEQFF
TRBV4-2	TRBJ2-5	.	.	TGTGCCAGCAGCCAGGGGACTCTCTTATGGGCGACCCAGTACTTC	CASSQGTLLWATQYF
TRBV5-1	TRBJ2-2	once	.	TGCGCCAGCGTCCCAGGTGCCGGGTCCGGGGAGCTGTTTTTT	CASVPGAGSGELFF
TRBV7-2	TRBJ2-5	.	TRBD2	TGTGCCAGCAGCTTAATGTCTAGCGGGGGGTGGGAGACCCAGTACTTC	CASSLMSSGGWETQYF
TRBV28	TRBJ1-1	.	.	TGTGCCAGCACTCAACGGGTGGGGTCCCAAACCCGCGGGACTGAAGCTTTCTTT	CASTQRVGSQTRGTEAFF
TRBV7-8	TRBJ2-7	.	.	TGTGCCAGCAGCTTAGCGAGGTGGCAGGGGCACCACGAGCAGTACTTC	CASSLARWQGHHEQYF
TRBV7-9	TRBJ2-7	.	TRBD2	TGTGCCAGCAGCTTACTAGCGGGGGTATACGAGCAGTACTTC	CASSLLAGVYEQYF
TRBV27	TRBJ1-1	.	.	TGTGCCAGCAGTTTCGACGGAGTCACTGAAGCTTTCTTT	CASSFDGVTEAFF